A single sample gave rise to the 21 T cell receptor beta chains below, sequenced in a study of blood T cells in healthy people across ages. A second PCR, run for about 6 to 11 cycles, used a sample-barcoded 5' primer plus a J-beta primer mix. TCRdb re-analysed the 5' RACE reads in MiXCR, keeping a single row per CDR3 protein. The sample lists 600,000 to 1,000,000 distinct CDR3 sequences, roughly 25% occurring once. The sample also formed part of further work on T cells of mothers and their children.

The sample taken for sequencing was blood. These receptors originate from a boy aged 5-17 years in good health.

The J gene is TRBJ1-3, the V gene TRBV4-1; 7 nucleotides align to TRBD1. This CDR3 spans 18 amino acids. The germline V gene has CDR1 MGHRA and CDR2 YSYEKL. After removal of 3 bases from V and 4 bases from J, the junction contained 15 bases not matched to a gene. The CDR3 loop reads CASSHPGQARPAGNTIYF. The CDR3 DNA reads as TGCGCCAGCAGCCACCCTGGACAGGCGCGTCCAGCCGGAAACACCATATATTTT.

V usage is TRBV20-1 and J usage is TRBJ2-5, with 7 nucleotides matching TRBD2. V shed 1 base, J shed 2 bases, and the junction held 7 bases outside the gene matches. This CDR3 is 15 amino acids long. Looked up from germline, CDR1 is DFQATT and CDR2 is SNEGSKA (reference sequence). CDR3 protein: CSARVGTTRQETQYF. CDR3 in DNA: TGCAGTGCTAGAGTAGGGACTACCAGACAAGAGACCCAGTACTTC.

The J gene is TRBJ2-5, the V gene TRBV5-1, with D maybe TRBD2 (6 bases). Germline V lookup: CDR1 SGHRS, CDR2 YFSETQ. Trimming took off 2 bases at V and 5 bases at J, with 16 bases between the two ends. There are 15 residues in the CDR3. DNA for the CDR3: TGCGCCAGCAGCTTTACTTCGGGAGTTCGGGAGACCCAGTACTTC. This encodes CASSFTSGVRETQYF.

CDR3 loop: CASLSSGEETQYF. CDR3 bases: TGTGCCAGCCTGTCTAGCGGGGAAGAGACCCAGTACTTC. V usage is TRBV6-2 or TRBV6-3 and J usage is TRBJ2-5, with 9 bases that match TRBD2. CDR3 length: 13 residues. V gave up 8 bases and J gave up 3 bases; unmatched junction bases: 4. In germline, CDR1 is MNHEY, CDR2 SVGEGT.

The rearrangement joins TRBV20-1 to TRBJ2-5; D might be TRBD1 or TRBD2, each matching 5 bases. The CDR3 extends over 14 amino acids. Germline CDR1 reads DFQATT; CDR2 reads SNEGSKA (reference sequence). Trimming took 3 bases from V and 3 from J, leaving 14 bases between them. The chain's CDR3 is CSASWDVRKETQYF. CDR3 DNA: TGCAGTGCTAGTTGGGACGTACGGAAAGAGACCCAGTACTTC.

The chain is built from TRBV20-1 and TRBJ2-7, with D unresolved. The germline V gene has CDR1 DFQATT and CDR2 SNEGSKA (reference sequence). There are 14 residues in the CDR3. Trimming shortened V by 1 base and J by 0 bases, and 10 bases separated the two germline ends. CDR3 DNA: TGCAGTGCTAGAGCAATGGCTAACTCCTACGAGCAGTACTTC. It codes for CSARAMANSYEQYF.

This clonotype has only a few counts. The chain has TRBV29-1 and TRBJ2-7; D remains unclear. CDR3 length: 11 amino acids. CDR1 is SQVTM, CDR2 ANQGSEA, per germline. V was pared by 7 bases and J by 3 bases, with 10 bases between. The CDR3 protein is CSALGNYEQYF. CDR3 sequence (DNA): TGCAGCGCTCTCGGCAACTACGAGCAGTACTTC.

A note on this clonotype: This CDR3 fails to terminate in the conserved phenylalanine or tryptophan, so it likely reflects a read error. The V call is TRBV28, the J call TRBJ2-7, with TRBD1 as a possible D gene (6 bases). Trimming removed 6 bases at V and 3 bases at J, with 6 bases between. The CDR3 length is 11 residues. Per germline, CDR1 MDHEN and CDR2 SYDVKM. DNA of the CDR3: TGTGCCAGCAGGACAGGCTACGAGCAGTACCTC. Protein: CASRTGYEQYL.

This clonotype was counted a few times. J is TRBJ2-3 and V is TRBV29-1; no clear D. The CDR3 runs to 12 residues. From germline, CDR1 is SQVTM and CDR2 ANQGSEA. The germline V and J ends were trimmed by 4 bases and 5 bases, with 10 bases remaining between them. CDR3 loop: CSVGYAQDTQYF. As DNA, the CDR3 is TGCAGCGTTGGTTATGCACAAGATACGCAGTATTTT.

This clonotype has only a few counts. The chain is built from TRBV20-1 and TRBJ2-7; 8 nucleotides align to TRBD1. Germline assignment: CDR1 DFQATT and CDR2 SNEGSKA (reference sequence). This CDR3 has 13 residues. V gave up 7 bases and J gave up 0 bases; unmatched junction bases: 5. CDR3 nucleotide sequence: TGCAGTGTCAACAGGGGGGCCTCCTACGAGCAGTACTTC. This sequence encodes CSVNRGASYEQYF.

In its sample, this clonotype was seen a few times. The DNA of the CDR3 is TGTGCCAGCAGCGTAGGGTCGGGTTGGGAGACCCAGTACTTC. Translation gives CASSVGSGWETQYF. This chain connects TRBV9 to TRBJ2-5; D remains unclear. This CDR3 spans 14 amino acids. Trimming cost V 0 bases and J 5 bases, with 11 bases left between them. Germline V gene sequence: CDR1 SGDLS, CDR2 YYNGEE.

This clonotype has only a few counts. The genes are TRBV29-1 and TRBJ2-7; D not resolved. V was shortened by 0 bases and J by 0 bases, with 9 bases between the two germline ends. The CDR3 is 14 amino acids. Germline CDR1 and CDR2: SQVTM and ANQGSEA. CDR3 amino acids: CSVEESESSYEQYF. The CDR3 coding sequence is TGCAGCGTTGAAGAATCAGAAAGCTCCTACGAGCAGTACTTC.

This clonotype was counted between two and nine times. CDR3 protein: CASSNRTGDNEQFF. The DNA of the CDR3 is TGTGCCAGCAGCAACCGTACAGGTGACAATGAGCAGTTCTTC. V gene TRBV7-8 combines with J gene TRBJ2-1, with a weak D call TRBD1 (5 bases). Germline CDR1 SGHVS, CDR2 FQNEAQ. The V end lost 5 bases, the J end lost 5 bases, and 13 bases lay between the germline ends. CDR3 size: 14 residues.

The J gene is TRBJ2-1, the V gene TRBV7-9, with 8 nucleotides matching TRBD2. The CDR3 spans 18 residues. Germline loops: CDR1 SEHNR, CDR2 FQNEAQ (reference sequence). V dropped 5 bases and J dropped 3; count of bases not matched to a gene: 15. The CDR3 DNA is TGTGCCAGCAGCCGAGCTGACGGGGGGGCTGAAGGCTACAATGAGCAGTTCTTC. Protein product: CASSRADGGAEGYNEQFF. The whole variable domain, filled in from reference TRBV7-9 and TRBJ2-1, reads DTGVSQNPRHKITKRGQNVTFRCDPISEHNRLYWYRQTLGQGPEFLTYFQNEAQLEKSRLLSDRFSAERPKGSFSTLEIQRTEQGDSAMYLCASSRADGGAEGYNEQFFGPGTRLTVL.

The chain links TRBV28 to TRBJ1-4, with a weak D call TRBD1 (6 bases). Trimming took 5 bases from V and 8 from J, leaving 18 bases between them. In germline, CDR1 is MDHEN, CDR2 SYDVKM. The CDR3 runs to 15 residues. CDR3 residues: CASSRFRDTEEKLFF. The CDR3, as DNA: TGTGCCAGCAGTCGGTTCCGGGACACCGAAGAAAAACTGTTTTTT. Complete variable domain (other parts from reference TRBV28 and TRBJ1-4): DVKVTQSSRYLVKRTGEKVFLECVQDMDHENMFWYRQDPGLGLRLIYFSYDVKMKEKGDIPEGYSVSREKKERFSLILESASTNQTSMYLCASSRFRDTEEKLFFGSGTQLSVL.

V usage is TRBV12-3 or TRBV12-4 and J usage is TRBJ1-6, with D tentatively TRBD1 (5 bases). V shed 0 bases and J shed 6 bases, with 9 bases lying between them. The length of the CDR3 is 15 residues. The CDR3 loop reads CASSLAGRPNSPLHF. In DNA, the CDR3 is TGTGCCAGCAGTTTAGCGGGACGCCCTAATTCACCCCTCCACTTT.

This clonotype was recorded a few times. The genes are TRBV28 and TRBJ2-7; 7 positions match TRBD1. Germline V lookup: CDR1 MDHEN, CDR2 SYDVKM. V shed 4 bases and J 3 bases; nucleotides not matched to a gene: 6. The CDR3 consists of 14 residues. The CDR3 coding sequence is TGTGCCAGCAGTTCAGAGACAGGGTTCTACGAGCAGTACTTC. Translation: CASSSETGFYEQYF.

CDR3 DNA: TGTGCCAGCAGCGGCCAACGGTGGAATGAGCAGTTCTTC. Translated, it gives CASSGQRWNEQFF. V and J are TRBV9 and TRBJ2-1; D is ambiguous. The CDR3 loop spans 13 amino acids. The germline CDR1 and CDR2 sequences are SGDLS and YYNGEE. V dropped 3 bases and J dropped 7 bases, with 11 bases sitting between them.

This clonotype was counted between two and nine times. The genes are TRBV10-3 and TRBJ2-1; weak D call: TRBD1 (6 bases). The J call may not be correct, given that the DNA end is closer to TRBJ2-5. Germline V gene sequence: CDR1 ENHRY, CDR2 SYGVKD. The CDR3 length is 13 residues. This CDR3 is CAISEQEQGTQYF. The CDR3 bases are TGTGCCATCAGTGAGCAAGAACAGGGGACCCAGTACTTC.

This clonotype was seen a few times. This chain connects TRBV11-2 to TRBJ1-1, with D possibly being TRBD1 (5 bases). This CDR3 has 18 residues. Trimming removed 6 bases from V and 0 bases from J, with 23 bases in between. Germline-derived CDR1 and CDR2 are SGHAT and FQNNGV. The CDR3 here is CASRSTSREHTMNTEAFF. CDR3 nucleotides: TGTGCCAGCAGATCTACTTCCAGGGAACATACCATGAACACTGAAGCTTTCTTT.

The CDR3 nucleotides are TGTGCCAGCAGTTACGCGGACAGGGGAACAGAGCAGTTCTTC. Translated, it gives CASSYADRGTEQFF. The chain employs TRBV6-6 and TRBJ2-1, with TRBD1 matching 9 bases. This CDR3 comprises 14 residues. Germline V gene lookup returns CDR1 MNHNY and CDR2 SVGAGI (reference sequence). Unmatched junction bases numbered 6, after V lost 2 bases and J lost 10 bases.